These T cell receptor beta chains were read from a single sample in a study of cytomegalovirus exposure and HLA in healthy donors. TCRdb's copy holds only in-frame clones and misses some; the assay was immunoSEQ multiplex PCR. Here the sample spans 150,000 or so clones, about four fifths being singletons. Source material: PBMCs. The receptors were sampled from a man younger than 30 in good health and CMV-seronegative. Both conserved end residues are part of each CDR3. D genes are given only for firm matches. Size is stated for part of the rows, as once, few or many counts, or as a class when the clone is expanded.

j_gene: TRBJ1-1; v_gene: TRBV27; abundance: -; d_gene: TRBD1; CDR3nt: TGTGCCAGCAGTGTTAACAGGGGATTATTTGGGTTCACTGAAGCTTTCTTT; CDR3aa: CASSVNRGLFGFTEAFF
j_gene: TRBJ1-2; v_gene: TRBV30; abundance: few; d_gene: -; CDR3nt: TGTGCCCGTGACAGGCGAGGCTATGGCTACACCTTC; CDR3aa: CARDRRGYGYTF
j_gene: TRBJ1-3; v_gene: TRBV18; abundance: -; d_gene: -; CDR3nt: TGTGCCAGCTCACCACGAGGGTTGAGCTCTGGAAACACCATATATTTT; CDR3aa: CASSPRGLSSGNTIYF
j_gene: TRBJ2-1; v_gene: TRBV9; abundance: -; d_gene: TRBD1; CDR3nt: TGTGCCAGCAGCCCCGGGACAGAACCCTCTAATGAGCAGTTCTTC; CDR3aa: CASSPGTEPSNEQFF
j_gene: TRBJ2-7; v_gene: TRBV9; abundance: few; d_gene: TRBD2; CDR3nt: TGTGCCAGCAGTACGGGAGGCAGCTCCTACGAGCAGTACTTC; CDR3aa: CASSTGGSSYEQYF
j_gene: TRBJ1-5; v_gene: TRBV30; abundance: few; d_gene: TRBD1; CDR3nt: TGTGCCTGGAGTTCCAGGGGGCTATACAATCAGCCCCAGCATTTT; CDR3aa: CAWSSRGLYNQPQHF
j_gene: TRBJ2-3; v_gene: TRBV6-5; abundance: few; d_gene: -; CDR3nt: TGTGCCAGCAGCCCGGTGGGGGAGGAGACAGATACGCAGTATTTT; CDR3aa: CASSPVGEETDTQYF
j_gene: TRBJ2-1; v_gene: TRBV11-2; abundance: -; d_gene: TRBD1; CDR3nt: TGTGCCAGCAGCTCTAGACAGGGTAACTCCTACAATGAGCAGTTCTTC; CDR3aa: CASSSRQGNSYNEQFF
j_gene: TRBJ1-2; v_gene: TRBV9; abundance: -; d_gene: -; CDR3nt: TGTGCCAGCAGCGTGGATCCGACAGGAAGGGCTCGAGGCTACACCTTC; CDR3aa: CASSVDPTGRARGYTF
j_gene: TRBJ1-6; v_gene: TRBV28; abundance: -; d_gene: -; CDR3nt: TGTGCCAGCAGTTTTCCCTCCCGAGTTTCACCCCTCCACTTT; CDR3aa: CASSFPSRVSPLHF
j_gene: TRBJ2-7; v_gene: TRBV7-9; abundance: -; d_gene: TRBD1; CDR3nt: TGTGCCAGCAGCCTTACAGGGGGCAATTCGAGGAACGAGCAGTACTTC; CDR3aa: CASSLTGGNSRNEQYF
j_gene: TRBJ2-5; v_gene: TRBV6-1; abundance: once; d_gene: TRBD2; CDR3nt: TGTGCCAGCAGTGAAGGCGGGGGTGGGGAGACCCAGTACTTC; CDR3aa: CASSEGGGGETQYF
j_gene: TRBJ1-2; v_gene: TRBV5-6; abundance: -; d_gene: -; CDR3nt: TGTGCCAGCAGCTTTGGTTCGAGTCCTGGCTATGGCTACACCTTC; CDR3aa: CASSFGSSPGYGYTF
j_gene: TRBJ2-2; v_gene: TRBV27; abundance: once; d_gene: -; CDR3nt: TGTGCCAGCAGAGCTGGAGTCGGACAACCCGCGAACACCGGGGAGCTGTTTTTT; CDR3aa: CASRAGVGQPANTGELFF
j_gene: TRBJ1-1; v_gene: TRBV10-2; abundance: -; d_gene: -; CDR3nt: TGCGCCAGCAGAAGGACTGGTAACACTGAAGCTTTCTTT; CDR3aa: CASRRTGNTEAFF
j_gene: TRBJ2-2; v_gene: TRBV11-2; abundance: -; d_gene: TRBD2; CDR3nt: TGTGCCAGCAGCTTACTTACTAGCGGGGACACCGGGGAGCTGTTTTTT; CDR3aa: CASSLLTSGDTGELFF
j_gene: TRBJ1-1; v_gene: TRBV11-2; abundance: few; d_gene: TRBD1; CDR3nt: TGTGCCAGCAGCTTAGTACGGGACAGGGGGCGAGCTTTCTTT; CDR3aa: CASSLVRDRGRAFF
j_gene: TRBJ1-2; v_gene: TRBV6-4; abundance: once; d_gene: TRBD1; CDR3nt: TGTGCCAGCAGTGACTCGGGACAGGGACGTCGTGGCTACACCTTC; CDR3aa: CASSDSGQGRRGYTF
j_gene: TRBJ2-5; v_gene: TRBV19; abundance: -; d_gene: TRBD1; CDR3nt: TGTGCCAGTAACTTTGGGACAGGGGGCCGGGAGACCCAGTACTTC; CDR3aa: CASNFGTGGRETQYF
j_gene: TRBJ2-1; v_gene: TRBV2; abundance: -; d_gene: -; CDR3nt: TGTGCCAGCAGGACCGCTCCTACTAGATCCGAGCAGTTCTTC; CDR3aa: CASRTAPTRSEQFF
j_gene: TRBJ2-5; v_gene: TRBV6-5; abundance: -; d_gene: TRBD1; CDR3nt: TGTGCCAGCAGTGGACAGGGGCGGGAGACCCAGTACTTC; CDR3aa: CASSGQGRETQYF
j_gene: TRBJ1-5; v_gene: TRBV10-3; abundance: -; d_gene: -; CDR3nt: TGTGCCATCAGTGAGGGCAGGACTGCGAGCAATCAGCCCCAGCATTTT; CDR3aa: CAISEGRTASNQPQHF
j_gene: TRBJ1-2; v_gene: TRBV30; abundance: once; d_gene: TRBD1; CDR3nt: TGTGCCTGGAATCTCGCCCAGGGGGCTAACTATGGCTACACCTTC; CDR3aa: CAWNLAQGANYGYTF
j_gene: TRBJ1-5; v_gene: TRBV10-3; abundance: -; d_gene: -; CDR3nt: TGTGCCATCAGTGAGTCGGCAGTCAGCAATCAGCCCCAGCATTTT; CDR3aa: CAISESAVSNQPQHF
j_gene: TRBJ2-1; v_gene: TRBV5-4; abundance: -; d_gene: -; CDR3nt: TGTGCCAGCAGCCCAGCTGAGGGTTCCTACAATGAGCAGTTCTTC; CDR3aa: CASSPAEGSYNEQFF
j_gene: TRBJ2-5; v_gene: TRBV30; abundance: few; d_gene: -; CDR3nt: TGTGCCTGGAGTGTCGTAGCGGCAGGGAGGCGAGAGACCCAGTACTTC; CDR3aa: CAWSVVAAGRRETQYF
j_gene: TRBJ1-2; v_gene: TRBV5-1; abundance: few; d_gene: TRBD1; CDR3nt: TGCGCCAGCAGCGGAACAGGGGGCTGGGGCTACACCTTC; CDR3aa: CASSGTGGWGYTF
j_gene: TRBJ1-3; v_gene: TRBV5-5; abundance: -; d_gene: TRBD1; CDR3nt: TGTGCCAGCAGTCCTCTACAGGGGGAAAGTGGAAACACCATATATTTT; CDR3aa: CASSPLQGESGNTIYF
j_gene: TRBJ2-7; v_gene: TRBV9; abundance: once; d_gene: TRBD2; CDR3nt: TGTGCCAGCAGCGTAGGACTAGCGGGGGACTCCTACGAGCAGTACTTC; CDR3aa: CASSVGLAGDSYEQYF